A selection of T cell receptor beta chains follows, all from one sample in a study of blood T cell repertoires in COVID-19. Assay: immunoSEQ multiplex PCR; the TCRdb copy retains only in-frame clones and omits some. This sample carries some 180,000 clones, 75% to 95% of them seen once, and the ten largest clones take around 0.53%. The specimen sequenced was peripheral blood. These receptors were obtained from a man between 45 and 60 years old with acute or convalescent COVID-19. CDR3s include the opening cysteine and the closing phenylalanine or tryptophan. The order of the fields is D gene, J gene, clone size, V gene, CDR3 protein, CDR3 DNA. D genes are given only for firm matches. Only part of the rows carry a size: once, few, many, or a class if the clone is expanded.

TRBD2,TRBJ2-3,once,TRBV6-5,CASSRDYGDTQYF,TGTGCCAGCAGTAGGGACTACGGGGATACGCAGTATTTT
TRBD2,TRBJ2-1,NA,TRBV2,CASSKQGKGLASEQFF,TGTGCCAGCAGTAAACAGGGGAAGGGACTAGCTAGTGAGCAGTTCTTC
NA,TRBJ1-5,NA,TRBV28,CASSGGVGDQPQHF,TGTGCCAGCAGTGGGGGGGTTGGCGATCAGCCCCAGCATTTT
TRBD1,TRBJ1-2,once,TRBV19,CASSIVQGAVGYGYTF,TGTGCCAGTAGTATAGTTCAGGGGGCAGTCGGCTATGGCTACACCTTC
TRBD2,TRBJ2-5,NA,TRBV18,CASSPKSGGQETQYF,TGTGCCAGCTCACCAAAGTCGGGGGGACAAGAGACCCAGTACTTC
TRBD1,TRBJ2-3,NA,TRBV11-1,CASSPGQGLSTDTQYF,TGTGCCAGCAGCCCGGGACAGGGTCTGAGCACAGATACGCAGTATTTT
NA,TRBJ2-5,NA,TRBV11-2,CASSLDLETQYF,TGTGCCAGCAGCTTAGATCTCGAGACCCAGTACTTC
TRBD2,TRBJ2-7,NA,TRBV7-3,CASSWTSLGEQYF,TGTGCCAGCAGCTGGACTAGCCTAGGGGAGCAGTACTTC
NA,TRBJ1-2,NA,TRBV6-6,CASSLGVDEVYTF,TGTGCCAGCAGTTTAGGAGTTGACGAGGTATACACCTTC
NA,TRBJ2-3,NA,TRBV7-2,CASSLRLRASTDTQYF,TGTGCCAGCAGCCTCCGACTGAGGGCTAGCACAGATACGCAGTATTTT
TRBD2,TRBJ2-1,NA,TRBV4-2,CASSLTSGGSDEQFF,TGTGCCAGCAGCCTTACTAGCGGGGGGTCTGATGAGCAGTTCTTC
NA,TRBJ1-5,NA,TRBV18,CASSPSRVDSGQPQHF,TGTGCCAGCTCACCATCCCGCGTTGATTCGGGACAGCCCCAGCATTTT
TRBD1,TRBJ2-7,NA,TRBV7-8,CASSLGGQVAEQYF,TGTGCCAGCAGCCTAGGGGGACAGGTCGCGGAGCAGTACTTC
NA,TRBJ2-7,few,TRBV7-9,CASSPRDRGYEQYF,TGTGCCAGCAGCCCCCGGGATAGAGGCTACGAGCAGTACTTC
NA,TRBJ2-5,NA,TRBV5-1,CASSLVPGETQYF,TGCGCCAGCAGCTTGGTTCCGGGGGAGACCCAGTACTTC
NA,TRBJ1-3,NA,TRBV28,CASSSRTDGGGNTIYF,TGTGCCAGCAGTTCGCGGACTGACGGGGGAGGAAACACCATATATTTT
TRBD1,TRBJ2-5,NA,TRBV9,CASSVGEGRQGIQETQYF,TGTGCCAGCAGCGTAGGCGAGGGGAGACAGGGCATCCAAGAGACCCAGTACTTC
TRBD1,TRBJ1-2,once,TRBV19,CASTVTGTYGYTF,TGTGCCAGTACCGTGACAGGGACCTATGGCTACACCTTC
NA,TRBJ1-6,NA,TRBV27,CASSLVAGSPLHF,TGTGCCAGCAGTTTAGTGGCGGGATCACCCCTCCACTTT
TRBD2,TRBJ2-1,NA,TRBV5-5,CASSTAGTSAGMNEQFF,TGTGCCAGCAGCACCGCCGGGACTAGCGCGGGGATGAATGAGCAGTTCTTC